The present entry profiles one T cell receptor beta chain with its context. Per the study methods: Reference gene primer amplification gave nucleated cell count estimates. Assay: immunoSEQ multiplex PCR; the TCRdb copy retains only in-frame clones and omits some. The V and J calls and the clone size are those of that table, but D and trimming were determined from the DNA. The sample includes roughly 25,000 clones, around 92% of them seen just once. This entry is derived from a study of blood T cell repertoires in COVID-19. Background on the study: Spain, Italy and the United States supplied samples that represented acute and convalescent COVID-19. PBMCs, B-cell-depleted T cells, or T cells were the source of the cDNA or gDNA that made up the material.

Trimming stripped 6 bases from V and 6 bases from J, with 11 bases between. The CDR3 totals 12 residues. In germline, CDR1 is SGHTA, CDR2 FQGNSA. The genes are TRBV7-2 and TRBJ1-1; the D gene is possibly TRBD1 (6 bases). Sequencing was carried out using peripheral blood. This clonotype was sampled from a human donor in a cohort sampled during active COVID-19. CDR3: CASSSGGAEAFF. DNA of the CDR3: TGTGCCAGCAGTTCGGGGGGCGCTGAAGCTTTCTTT. Complete variable domain (other parts from reference TRBV7-2 and TRBJ1-1): GAGVSQSPSNKVTEKGKDVELRCDPISGHTALYWYRQSLGQGLEFLIYFQGNSAPDKSGLPSDRFSAERTGGSVSTLTIQRTQQEDSAVYLCASSSGGAEAFFGQGTRLTVV.